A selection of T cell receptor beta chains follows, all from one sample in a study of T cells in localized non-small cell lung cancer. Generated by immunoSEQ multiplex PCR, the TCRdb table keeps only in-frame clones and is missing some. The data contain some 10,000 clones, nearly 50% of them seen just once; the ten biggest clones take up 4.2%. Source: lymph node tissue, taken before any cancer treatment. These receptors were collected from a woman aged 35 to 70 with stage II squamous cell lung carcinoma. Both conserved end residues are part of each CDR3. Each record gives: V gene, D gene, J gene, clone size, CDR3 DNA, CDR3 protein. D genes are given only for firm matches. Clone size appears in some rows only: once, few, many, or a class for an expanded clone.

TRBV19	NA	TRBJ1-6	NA	TGTGCCAGTAGTATAGATCCGAGGAACTTTGGTGCCCTCCACTTT	CASSIDPRNFGALHF
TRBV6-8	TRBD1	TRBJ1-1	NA	TGTGCCATCACCCAAGACAGGGCGGGTACTGAAGCTTTCTTT	CAITQDRAGTEAFF
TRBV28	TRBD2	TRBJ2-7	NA	TGTGCCAGCAGTTTATTCAGCGGGAGTTCCTACGAGCAGTACTTC	CASSLFSGSSYEQYF
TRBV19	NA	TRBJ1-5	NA	TGTGCCAGTAGTATTCGAGGGACCCGCTATAGCAATCAGCCCCAGCATTTT	CASSIRGTRYSNQPQHF
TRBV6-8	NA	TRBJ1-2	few	TGTGCCAGCAGGACCCTACGGACCTCAACGGAGTATGGCTACACCTTC	CASRTLRTSTEYGYTF
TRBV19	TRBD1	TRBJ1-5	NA	TGTGCCAGTCAAAACAGGGGGCCCGGTCAGCCCCAGCATTTT	CASQNRGPGQPQHF
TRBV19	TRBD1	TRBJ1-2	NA	TGTGCCAGTACCTTGGGACAGAGCTATGGCTACACCTTC	CASTLGQSYGYTF
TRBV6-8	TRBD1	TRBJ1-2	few	TGTGCCAGCAGAAGACAGGGTTCCGACTATGGCTACACCTTC	CASRRQGSDYGYTF
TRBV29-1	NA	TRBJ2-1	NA	TGCAGCGTTGAAATTATTAGCTCCTACAATGAGCAGTTCTTC	CSVEIISSYNEQFF
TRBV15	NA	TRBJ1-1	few	TGTGCCACCAGCACCAGGGTTACGGGGACTGAAGCTTTCTTT	CATSTRVTGTEAFF
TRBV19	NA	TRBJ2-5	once	TGTGCCAGTAGTAACGGTGGGGGGCTAGAGACCCAGTACTTC	CASSNGGGLETQYF
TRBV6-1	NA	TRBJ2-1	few	TGTGCCAGCAGTGAAGTCCGCGTACAGGGTCAACATGAGCAGTTCTTC	CASSEVRVQGQHEQFF
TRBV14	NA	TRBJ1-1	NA	TGTGCCAGCAGCCAACGACAGGTTGTTTACACTGAAGCTTTCTTT	CASSQRQVVYTEAFF
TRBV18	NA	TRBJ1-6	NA	TGTGCCAGCTCACAACAGGGACTCCGGGGGTATAATTCACCCCTCCACTTT	CASSQQGLRGYNSPLHF
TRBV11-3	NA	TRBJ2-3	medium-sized	TGTGCCAGCAGCTTAGATCAGGCCCGTTCCGCAGATACGCAGTATTTT	CASSLDQARSADTQYF
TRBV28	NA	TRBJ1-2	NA	TGTGCCAGCAGACTTGGTCGGGTTCTGGGCTACACCTTC	CASRLGRVLGYTF
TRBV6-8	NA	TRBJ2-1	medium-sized	TGTGCCAGCAGAGGACACCTCCCGGTGGAGTTCTTC	CASRGHLPVEFF